These T cell receptor beta chains were read from a single sample in a study of blood T cells in healthy people across ages. TCRdb re-called the 5' RACE reads through MiXCR, storing one row per CDR3 protein. The sample has 1,500,000 or so distinct CDR3 sequences, around 40% seen once. Sequenced: blood. The receptors here all came from a woman between 18 and 30 years old in good health. The CDR3 runs from the conserved cysteine through the conserved F or W. D genes are given only for firm matches. Size tells how often a clone was seen (once, few, many) or the class of an expanded clone, and some rows leave it out.

abundance	v_gene	j_gene	d_gene	CDR3nt	CDR3aa
.	TRBV3-1	TRBJ1-1	.	TGTGCCAGCAGCCATTACCGGGGGGGGATGAACACTGAAGCTTTCTTT	CASSHYRGGMNTEAFF
.	TRBV6-2/TRBV6-3	TRBJ2-3	TRBD2	TGTGCCAGCAGTTACGACCGGGAGGAGAGAGATACGCAGTATTTT	CASSYDREERDTQYF
few	TRBV11-2	TRBJ1-1	.	TGTGCCAGCAGTCAATACGACAGGTTTAAGGAGGCTTTCTTT	CASSQYDRFKEAFF
.	TRBV4-3	TRBJ2-5	.	TGCGCCAGCAGCCAAGATAGGAGGAGGGCTGTGTACAATGAGCAGTACTTC	CASSQDRRRAVYNEQYF
.	TRBV27	TRBJ2-3	.	TGTGCCAGCCGAAGTTTAAACCAAATCACAGATACGCAGTATTTT	CASRSLNQITDTQYF
.	TRBV24-1	TRBJ2-3	.	TGTGCCACCAGTGATTTCCGGTCCCACAGGGAGGGCCGCACAGATACGCAGTATTTT	CATSDFRSHREGRTDTQYF
.	TRBV6-2/TRBV6-3	TRBJ2-7	.	TGTGCCAGCAGTTCAGGTCCGGTGAGATCCTACGAGCAGTACTTC	CASSSGPVRSYEQYF
many	TRBV3-1	TRBJ1-1	.	TGTGCCAGCAGCCAAGGGGCTGCTAGACAGTCCACTGAAGCTTTCTTT	CASSQGAARQSTEAFF
.	TRBV7-2	TRBJ2-3	TRBD2	TGTGCCAGCAGCTTAGAGTTAGCGGGAAACGTTCTAAGCACAGATACGCAGTATTTT	CASSLELAGNVLSTDTQYF
.	TRBV5-6	TRBJ2-5	TRBD1	TGTGCCAGCACCCTAGGACAGGGAATGTTAGAGACCCAGTACTTC	CASTLGQGMLETQYF
.	TRBV7-9	TRBJ2-6	.	TGTGCCAGCAGCTTAGTGTTTGTGGGGCCAGGGATCTCTGGGGCCAACGTCCTGACTTTC	CASSLVFVGPGISGANVLTF
few	TRBV29-1	TRBJ1-1	TRBD1	TGCAGCGCCGAAGGGGACAGGGAGGTCACTGAAGCTTTCTTT	CSAEGDREVTEAFF
few	TRBV29-1	TRBJ2-7	TRBD1	TGCAGTGGGGCTCGCAGGGGGACCTACAATGAGCAGTACTTC	CSGARRGTYNEQYF
.	TRBV5-1	TRBJ1-1	.	TGCGCCAGCAGGTTAGACAATAACCCTGAAGCTTTCTTT	CASRLDNNPEAFF
.	TRBV29-1	TRBJ2-1	TRBD2	TGCAGCGGGGGGACTAGCATGCAGTTCTTC	CSGGTSMQFF
few	TRBV18	TRBJ1-1	TRBD1	TGTGCCAGCTCACCACGGACAGGCTTCGACACTTTCTTT	CASSPRTGFDTFF
few	TRBV15	TRBJ1-2	.	TGTGCCACCAGCAGAGTAGGAGGGGTTAACTATGGCTACACCTTC	CATSRVGGVNYGYTF
.	TRBV6-6	TRBJ1-6	.	TGTGCCAGCAGAGCGGTCGCTGGGGGGGAAGGGTCACCCCTCCACTTT	CASRAVAGGEGSPLHF
.	TRBV4-2	TRBJ2-3	.	TGTGCCAGCAGCCAAAAGACAGCCAGAACCACAGATACGCAGTATTTT	CASSQKTARTTDTQYF
few	TRBV7-9	TRBJ1-2	TRBD1	TGTGCCAGCAGCTTAGTTACAGGGGTAGGTGGCTACACCTTC	CASSLVTGVGGYTF
.	TRBV20-1	TRBJ2-3	TRBD1	TGCAGTGCGTTGAGGGGGACAGACGTTACTGATACGCAGTATTTT	CSALRGTDVTDTQYF
.	TRBV2	TRBJ2-1	.	TGTGCCACGAAGGCGTCTGAGGGCCCCAATGAGCAGTTCTTC	CATKASEGPNEQFF
.	TRBV28	TRBJ2-1	.	TGTGCCAGCAGTGCGACAGTATACAATGAGCGGTTCTTC	CASSATVYNERFF
few	TRBV4-3	TRBJ1-6	TRBD1	TGCGCCAGCAGGGACAGGGATTATTCACCCCTCCACTTT	CASRDRDYSPLHF